Shown below are 27 T cell receptor beta chains from a single sample sequenced in a study of blood T cell repertoires in COVID-19. Method: immunoSEQ multiplex PCR; TCRdb's copy keeps in-frame clones and lacks some. The data hold around 140,000 clones, with around 83% observed a single time. The sequenced material came from peripheral blood. These receptors originate from a man aged 30 to 39 with COVID-19, enrolled during active disease.

CDR3 residues: CAWSVTSGLYNEQFF. The CDR3 nucleotides are TGTGCCTGGAGTGTAACTAGCGGGTTATACAATGAGCAGTTCTTC. The gene calls are TRBV30 and TRBJ2-1, with 9 bases fitting TRBD2. CDR3 length: 15 residues. V was pared by 0 bases and J by 4 bases, with 4 bases of the junction left unmatched. Per the germline V gene, CDR1 is GTSNPN and CDR2 is SVGIG (reference sequence).

This clone was detected only once. The chain employs TRBV5-1 and TRBJ1-5; 12 bases are a match to TRBD1. This CDR3 is built from 15 residues. Trimming cost V 4 bases and J 8 bases; bases outside gene matches: 7. Looked up from germline, CDR1 is SGHRS and CDR2 is YFSETQ. The CDR3 coding sequence is TGCGCCAGCAGCGTGGGACAGGGGGCGGACGAGCCCCAGCATTTT. Protein product: CASSVGQGADEPQHF. Together with reference TRBV5-1 and TRBJ1-5, the CDR3 gives the full variable domain: KAGVTQTPRYLIKTRGQQVTLSCSPISGHRSVSWYQQTPGQGLQFLFEYFSETQRNKGNFPGRFSGRQFSNSRSEMNVSTLELGDSALYLCASSVGQGADEPQHFGDGTRLSIL.

The CDR3 is CASSPSTGGKGNEQFF. The CDR3 region has the DNA TGTGCCAGCTCACCGAGTACGGGAGGGAAGGGGAATGAGCAGTTCTTC. The genes are TRBV18 and TRBJ2-1; 8 bases align to TRBD2. With 3 bases clipped from V and 7 bases from J, the junction kept 11 bases outside the gene matches. CDR1 is KGHSH, CDR2 LQKENI, per germline. The length of the CDR3 is 16 residues. Full variable domain (missing parts from reference TRBV18 and TRBJ2-1): NAGVMQNPRHLVRRRGQEARLRCSPMKGHSHVYWYRQLPEEGLKFMVYLQKENIIDESGMPKERFSAEFPKEGPSILRIQQVVRGDSAAYFCASSPSTGGKGNEQFFGPGTRLTVL.

V is TRBV5-4 and J is TRBJ1-2; D is perhaps TRBD1 (6 bases). Trimming took off 4 bases at V and 1 base at J, with 14 bases between the two ends. Germline values: CDR1 SGHNT, CDR2 YYREEE (reference sequence). The CDR3 runs 15 residues. The CDR3 is CASSVIGDNNYGYTF. The CDR3 coding sequence is TGTGCCAGCAGCGTCATCGGGGACAATAACTATGGCTACACCTTC.

This chain links TRBV18 with TRBJ1-1; 9 bases align to TRBD1. Trimming cost V 3 bases and J 5 bases; bases outside gene matches: 7. This CDR3 is 15 amino acids long. CDR1 is KGHSH and CDR2 is LQKENI in the germline V gene. The CDR3: CASSPRQGDVTEAFF. Written as DNA, the CDR3 is TGTGCCAGCTCACCTCGACAGGGGGATGTTACTGAAGCTTTCTTT.

This clone has a single count. V gene TRBV11-3 combines with J gene TRBJ2-1, with 9 nucleotides matching TRBD1. Germline-derived CDR1 and CDR2 are SGHNT and YENEEA. V gave up 5 bases and J gave up 8 bases; unmatched junction bases: 1. The CDR3 spans 12 residues. CDR3 DNA: TGTGCCAGCAGCGGGGACAGGGATGAGCAGTTCTTC. Translated: CASSGDRDEQFF. Using reference TRBV11-3 and TRBJ2-1 for the parts outside the CDR3, the full variable domain is EAGVVQSPRYKIIEKKQPVAFWCNPISGHNTLYWYLQNLGQGPELLIRYENEEAVDDSQLPKDRFSAERLKGVDSTLKIQPAELGDSAVYLCASSGDRDEQFFGPGTRLTVL.

The rearrangement uses TRBV2 and TRBJ2-2; possible D gene TRBD1, 6 bases. V was pared by 6 bases and J by 1 base, with 12 bases between. The CDR3 sequence is 15 residues long. Germline V lookup: CDR1 SNHLY, CDR2 FYNNEI. The CDR3: CASSGRRGNTGELFF. CDR3 DNA sequence: TGTGCCAGCAGCGGGCGCAGGGGGAACACCGGGGAGCTGTTTTTT.

This chain uses TRBV11-3 with TRBJ2-3, with 9 bases lining up with TRBD1. The CDR3 has 19 amino acids. V was clipped by 1 base and J by 0 bases; unmatched bases: 11. Per the germline V gene, CDR1 is SGHNT and CDR2 is YENEEA. DNA for the CDR3: TGTGCCAGCAGCTTAGGAGACAGGGGGGCAGAATCTAGCACAGATACGCAGTATTTT. This translates into CASSLGDRGAESSTDTQYF.

The rearrangement joins TRBV28 to TRBJ1-5; 8 nucleotides line up with TRBD1. The CDR3 is 16 amino acids. V trimming: 8 bases; J trimming: 4 bases; junction bases outside the gene matches: 13. Germline V CDR1 and CDR2: MDHEN, SYDVKM. The CDR3 protein is CASRLPTGEGNQPQHF. CDR3 DNA: TGTGCCAGCCGTCTTCCGACAGGGGAGGGTAATCAGCCCCAGCATTTT.

This chain uses TRBV5-4 with TRBJ1-2; TRBD1 is a possible D gene (6 bases). Trimming shortened V by 3 bases and J by 4 bases, and 13 bases separated the two germline ends. The CDR3 totals 14 residues. Per the germline V gene, CDR1 is SGHNT and CDR2 is YYREEE (reference sequence). CDR3 sequence: CASSSDPGAYGYTF. CDR3 in DNA: TGTGCCAGCAGCTCCGACCCAGGGGCCTATGGCTACACCTTC.

The genes are TRBV18 and TRBJ2-7; perhaps TRBD1 as D (5 bases). Germline values: CDR1 KGHSH, CDR2 LQKENI. This CDR3 comprises 14 residues. Deletions cut 5 bases from V and 2 bases from J, with 13 bases between. The CDR3 coding sequence is TGTGCCAGCTCAGCGTCCAGGACAACCTACGAGCAGTACTTC. Protein product: CASSASRTTYEQYF.

The rearrangement joins TRBV13 to TRBJ2-7; D might be TRBD2 (6 bases). V shed 6 bases and J shed 0 bases, with 15 bases lying between them. This CDR3 is 15 amino acids long. Germline CDR1 is PRHDT and CDR2 is FYEKMQ (reference sequence). This CDR3 is CASRKGGASSYEQYF. The CDR3 DNA reads as TGTGCCAGCAGGAAGGGCGGGGCAAGCTCCTACGAGCAGTACTTC.

The chain uses TRBV10-3 and TRBJ2-6; TRBD1 is a possible D gene (5 bases). V lost 2 bases and J lost 4, with 12 bases in between. CDR1 is ENHRY and CDR2 is SYGVKD in the germline V gene. The CDR3 totals 16 residues. CDR3 DNA: TGTGCCATCAGTGAGAGACGGACATCCGGGGCCAACGTCCTGACTTTC. Protein: CAISERRTSGANVLTF.

This sequence joins TRBV21-1 and TRBJ2-3; the table's D call of TRBD2 was not tested on the DNA. TRBV21-1 represents a pseudogene. CDR3 size: 13 residues. This CDR3 reads CASSEEDTDTQYF. In DNA form, the CDR3 reads TGTGCCAGCAGCGAGGAGGACACAGATACGCAGTATTTT.

V is TRBV6-5 and J is TRBJ1-5, with a tentative D call TRBD1 (5 bases). From germline, CDR1 is MNHEY and CDR2 SVGAGI. This CDR3 contains 12 residues. V lost 7 bases and J 9 bases, leaving 13 bases between the germline ends. The CDR3 DNA is TGTGCCAGCACCTCCGTCGGGGGGCCCCAGCATTTT. This sequence encodes CASTSVGGPQHF.

The chain has TRBV6-2 or TRBV6-3 and TRBJ2-7; possibly TRBD2 for D (6 bases). From germline, CDR1 is MNHEY and CDR2 SVGEGT. The CDR3 spans 15 residues. The germline V and J ends were trimmed by 2 bases and 0 bases, with 11 bases remaining between them. CDR3 DNA: TGTGCCAGCAGTTACGAAGGTAGCGGCTCCTACGAGCAGTACTTC. This encodes CASSYEGSGSYEQYF.

The chain employs TRBV5-8 and TRBJ2-1; D might be TRBD2 (6 bases). There are 16 residues in the CDR3. Trimming stripped 0 bases from V and 1 base from J, with 11 bases between. Germline CDR1 and CDR2: SGHTS and YDEGEE. The CDR3 nucleotides read TGTGCCAGCAGCTTGGCCGTCGGGAGATCCTACAATGAGCAGTTCTTC. Amino acid sequence: CASSLAVGRSYNEQFF.

For the CDR3, the DNA is TGTGCCAGCAGCTTATCGTTAGATAGCAATCAGCCCCAGCATTTT. Translated: CASSLSLDSNQPQHF. This chain connects TRBV11-2 to TRBJ1-5; D is ambiguous. Trimming removed 2 bases from V and 0 bases from J, with 8 bases in between. The germline CDR1 and CDR2 sequences are SGHAT and FQNNGV. There are 15 residues in the CDR3.

The chain couples TRBV7-9 to TRBJ2-7; 8 nucleotides align to TRBD2. J gave up 5 bases and V 2 bases, and 5 bases lay outside the gene matches. Germline V gene sequence: CDR1 SEHNR, CDR2 FQNEAQ (reference sequence). The CDR3 spans 14 residues. The CDR3 sequence: CASSLSGSIDEQYF. CDR3 nucleotides: TGTGCCAGCAGCTTAAGCGGGAGTATCGACGAGCAGTACTTC.

This clone was picked up one time. The V gene is TRBV18, the J gene TRBJ2-3, with D tentatively TRBD1 (6 bases). The CDR3 is 15 amino acids. Trimming shortened V by 2 bases and J by 7 bases, and 16 bases separated the two germline ends. Germline CDR1 reads KGHSH; CDR2 reads LQKENI. CDR3 coding DNA: TGTGCCAGCTCACCATCGGCAGGGGAAGTTCATACGCAGTATTTT. Its protein product is CASSPSAGEVHTQYF. The full variable domain, in which reference TRBV18 and TRBJ2-3 provide the parts outside the CDR3, is NAGVMQNPRHLVRRRGQEARLRCSPMKGHSHVYWYRQLPEEGLKFMVYLQKENIIDESGMPKERFSAEFPKEGPSILRIQQVVRGDSAAYFCASSPSAGEVHTQYFGPGTRLTVL.

The V call is TRBV30, the J call TRBJ2-3; 7 bases map to TRBD2. CDR3 length: 16 amino acids. Unmatched junction bases numbered 6, after V lost 0 bases and J lost 0 bases. Germline V CDR1 and CDR2: GTSNPN, SVGIG (reference sequence). In nucleotides, the CDR3 is TGTGCCTGGAGTGTAGGGTCTAGCGGTAGCACAGATACGCAGTATTTT. Translation: CAWSVGSSGSTDTQYF. The variable domain in full, with the rest retrieved from reference TRBV30 and TRBJ2-3, is SQTIHQWPATLVQPVGSPLSLECTVEGTSNPNLYWYRQAAGRGLQLLFYSVGIGQISSEVPQNLSASRPQDRQFILSSKKLLLSDSGFYLCAWSVGSSGSTDTQYFGPGTRLTVL.

V gene TRBV19 combines with J gene TRBJ2-1; a possible D gene is TRBD2 (5 bases). CDR1 is LNHDA, CDR2 SQIVND, per germline (reference sequence). Trimming shortened V by 5 bases and J by 1 base, and 12 bases separated the two germline ends. The CDR3 runs to 15 residues. The chain's CDR3 is CASSRSGLSYNEQFF. CDR3 in DNA: TGTGCCAGTAGTCGGAGCGGTCTATCCTACAATGAGCAGTTCTTC.

The rearrangement links TRBV6-5 to TRBJ1-1; weak D call: TRBD1 (5 bases). CDR1 and CDR2 from the germline V gene are MNHEY and SVGAGI. The V and J ends lost 6 bases and 3 bases respectively, with 11 bases between them. This CDR3 region has 13 residues. CDR3: CASSVDTYTEAFF. CDR3 sequence (DNA): TGTGCCAGCAGCGTGGACACGTACACTGAAGCTTTCTTT.

V is TRBV19 and J is TRBJ1-2, with 12 bases lining up with TRBD1. CDR1 is LNHDA and CDR2 is SQIVND in the germline V gene (reference sequence). The trim removed 6 bases at V and 2 bases at J, leaving 7 bases unmatched. This CDR3 comprises 16 residues. CDR3 amino acids: CASSPGQGASNYGYTF. In DNA, the CDR3 is TGTGCCAGTAGCCCGGGACAGGGGGCTTCGAACTATGGCTACACCTTC.

The chain employs TRBV5-1 and TRBJ1-1; the D is unclear. V dropped 4 bases and J dropped 7 bases, with 11 bases sitting between them. The germline CDR1 and CDR2 sequences are SGHRS and YFSETQ. The CDR3 sequence is 12 residues long. CDR3 coding DNA: TGCGCCAGCAGCAACAGCGGGTTTGAAGCTTTCTTT. Protein sequence: CASSNSGFEAFF. Variable domain in full (rest from reference TRBV5-1 and TRBJ1-1): KAGVTQTPRYLIKTRGQQVTLSCSPISGHRSVSWYQQTPGQGLQFLFEYFSETQRNKGNFPGRFSGRQFSNSRSEMNVSTLELGDSALYLCASSNSGFEAFFGQGTRLTVV.

The chain carries TRBV6-5 and TRBJ1-5; D is perhaps TRBD1 (5 bases). The V end lost 7 bases, the J end lost 7 bases, and 14 bases lay between the germline ends. The CDR3 loop spans 13 amino acids. Germline V gene lookup returns CDR1 MNHEY and CDR2 SVGAGI. The CDR3 region is CASKAGRGQPQHF. CDR3 in DNA: TGTGCCAGCAAAGCAGGGAGGGGACAGCCCCAGCATTTT.

V gene TRBV7-9 combines with J gene TRBJ1-3; TRBD1 is a possible D gene (6 bases). Looked up from germline, CDR1 is SEHNR and CDR2 is FQNEAQ (reference sequence). V shed 5 bases and J shed 0 bases, with 14 bases lying between them. The CDR3 sequence is 16 residues long. Here the CDR3 reads CASSPPGTFSGNTIYF. DNA of the CDR3: TGTGCCAGCAGCCCGCCCGGGACATTCTCTGGAAACACCATATATTTT.